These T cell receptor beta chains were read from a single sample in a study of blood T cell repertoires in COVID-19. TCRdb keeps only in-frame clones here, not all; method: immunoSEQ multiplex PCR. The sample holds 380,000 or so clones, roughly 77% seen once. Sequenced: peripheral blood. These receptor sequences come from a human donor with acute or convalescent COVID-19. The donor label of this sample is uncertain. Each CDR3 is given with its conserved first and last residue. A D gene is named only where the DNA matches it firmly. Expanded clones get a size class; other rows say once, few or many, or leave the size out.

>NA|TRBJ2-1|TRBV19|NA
CASSILRGGGNIYNEQFF
TGTGCCAGTAGTATACTCCGTGGTGGGGGGAACATCTACAATGAGCAGTTCTTC
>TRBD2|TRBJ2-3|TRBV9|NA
CASSVTSGGARDTQYF
TGTGCCAGCAGCGTAACTAGCGGGGGGGCAAGAGATACGCAGTATTTT
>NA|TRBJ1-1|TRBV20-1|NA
CSAELRRRAFF
TGCAGTGCCGAACTACGTCGTCGGGCTTTCTTT
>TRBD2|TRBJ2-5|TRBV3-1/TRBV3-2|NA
CASSQDWEAGVRGQETQYF
TGTGCCAGCAGCCAAGACTGGGAGGCGGGAGTCCGGGGGCAAGAGACCCAGTACTTC
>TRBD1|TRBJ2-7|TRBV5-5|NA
CASSLVGQEKYEQYF
TGTGCCAGCAGCTTGGTTGGACAGGAGAAATACGAGCAGTACTTC
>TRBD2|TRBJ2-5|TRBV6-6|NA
CASSPRTSGREAEETQYF
TGTGCCAGCAGTCCCCGGACTAGCGGGAGGGAGGCGGAAGAGACCCAGTACTTC
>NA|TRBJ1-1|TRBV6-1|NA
CASSESSGGIYEAFF
TGTGCCAGCAGTGAATCGAGCGGGGGGATATATGAAGCTTTCTTT
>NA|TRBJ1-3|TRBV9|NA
CASSAQGTGNTIYF
TGTGCCAGCAGCGCGCAGGGTACTGGAAACACCATATATTTT
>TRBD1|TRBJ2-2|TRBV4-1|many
CASSARTGETGELFF
TGCGCCAGCAGCGCCCGGACAGGGGAAACCGGGGAGCTGTTTTTT
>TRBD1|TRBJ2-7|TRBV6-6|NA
CASSYDRAYEQYF
TGTGCCAGCAGTTACGACAGGGCCTACGAGCAGTACTTC
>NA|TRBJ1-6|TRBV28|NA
CASRVTRQTYNSPLHF
TGTGCCAGCAGGGTAACGCGACAGACATATAATTCACCCCTCCACTTT
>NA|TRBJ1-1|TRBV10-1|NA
CASSERPGGMNTEAFF
TGCGCCAGCAGTGAACGGCCCGGAGGGATGAACACTGAAGCTTTCTTT
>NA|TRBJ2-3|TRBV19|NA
CASSFQGADTQYF
TGTGCCAGTAGTTTTCAGGGCGCAGATACGCAGTATTTT
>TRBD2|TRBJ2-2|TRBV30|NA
CAWSVGWKALAGVGELFF
TGTGCCTGGAGTGTAGGTTGGAAGGCGCTAGCGGGAGTTGGGGAGCTGTTTTTT
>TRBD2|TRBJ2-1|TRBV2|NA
CASTRTGEGFNEQFF
TGTGCCAGCACCAGAACGGGGGAGGGGTTCAATGAGCAGTTCTTC
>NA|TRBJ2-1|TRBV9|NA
CASSADLGFPYNEQFF
TGTGCCAGCAGCGCCGACTTGGGTTTCCCCTACAATGAGCAGTTCTTC
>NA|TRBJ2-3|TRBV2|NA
CASSVSLAQGRTDTQYF
TGTGCCAGCAGTGTATCGCTCGCGCAGGGGAGAACAGATACGCAGTATTTT
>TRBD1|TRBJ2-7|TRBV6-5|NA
CASSYRPGQGYFEQYF
TGTGCCAGCAGTTACCGACCGGGACAGGGGTATTTCGAGCAGTACTTC
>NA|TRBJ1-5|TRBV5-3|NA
CARSLSGPDQPQHF
TGTGCCAGAAGCCTCAGCGGGCCCGATCAGCCCCAGCATTTT
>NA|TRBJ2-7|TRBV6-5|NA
CASSPRVPFTYEQYF
TGTGCCAGCAGCCCCCGGGTCCCATTTACCTACGAGCAGTACTTC
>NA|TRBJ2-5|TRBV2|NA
CASSVRSRETQYF
TGTGCCAGCAGTGTCCGGAGTAGAGAGACCCAGTACTTC
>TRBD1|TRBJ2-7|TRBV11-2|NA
CASSPGDRPSSYEQYF
TGTGCCAGCAGCCCCGGGGACAGGCCAAGCTCCTACGAGCAGTACTTC
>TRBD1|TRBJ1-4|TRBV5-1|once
CASSFNPGQPNEKLFF
TGCGCCAGCAGCTTTAACCCGGGACAGCCAAATGAAAAACTGTTTTTT
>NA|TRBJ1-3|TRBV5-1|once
CASSLGSLRDTTGNTIYF
TGCGCCAGCAGCTTGGGCTCTCTTCGGGACACTACTGGAAACACCATATATTTT
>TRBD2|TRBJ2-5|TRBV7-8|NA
CASSPYGGAGETQYF
TGTGCCAGCAGCCCCTACGGGGGGGCCGGAGAGACCCAGTACTTC
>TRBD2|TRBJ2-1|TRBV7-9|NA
CASRKQGQTSGRDYNEQFF
TGTGCCAGCAGAAAACAGGGGCAGACTAGCGGGAGAGACTACAATGAGCAGTTCTTC
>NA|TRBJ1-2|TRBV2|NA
CASSDLNYGYTF
TGTGCCAGCAGTGACCTGAACTATGGCTACACCTTC
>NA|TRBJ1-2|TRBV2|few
CASSQDTFYGYTF
TGTGCCAGCTCGCAGGATACCTTCTATGGCTACACCTTC
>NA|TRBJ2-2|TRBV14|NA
CASSLSPGTGELFF
TGTGCCAGCAGCCTTAGCCCTGGGACCGGGGAGCTGTTTTTT
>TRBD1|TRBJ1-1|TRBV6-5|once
CASSRIQGVNTEAFF
TGTGCCAGCAGTCGCATTCAGGGGGTCAACACTGAAGCTTTCTTT
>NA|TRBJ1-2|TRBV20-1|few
CSASSRGQNYGYTF
TGCAGTGCTAGTTCGCGAGGGCAAAACTATGGCTACACCTTC
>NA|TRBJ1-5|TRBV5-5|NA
CASSLVQGGQPQHF
TGTGCCAGCAGCTTGGTACAGGGAGGGCAGCCCCAGCATTTT
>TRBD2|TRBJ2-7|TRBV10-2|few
CASSSWTSGGDEQYF
TGCGCCAGCAGTTCCTGGACTAGCGGGGGGGACGAGCAGTACTTC
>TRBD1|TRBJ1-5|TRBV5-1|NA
CASSLTGVSNQPQHF
TGCGCCAGCAGCCTGACAGGGGTTTCCAATCAGCCCCAGCATTTT
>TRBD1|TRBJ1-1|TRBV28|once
CASSLYREGRGRSINTEAFF
TGTGCCAGCAGTTTATATCGTGAGGGCAGGGGGCGCAGTATCAACACTGAAGCTTTCTTT
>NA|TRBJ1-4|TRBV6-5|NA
CASRFRGIGEKLFF
TGTGCCAGCAGGTTCAGGGGAATAGGGGAAAAACTGTTTTTT
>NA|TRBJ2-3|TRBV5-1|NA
CASSLEGGRGQYF
TGCGCCAGCAGCTTGGAGGGGGGGCGAGGGCAGTATTTT
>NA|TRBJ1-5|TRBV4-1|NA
CASSQGGLGRNQPQHF
TGCGCCAGCAGCCAAGGGGGCCTGGGTCGCAATCAGCCCCAGCATTTT